Below are 9 T cell receptor beta chains sequenced from a single sample in a study of T cells in Graves' hyperthyroidism and ophthalmopathy. Amplified regions were TCR beta CDR3 sequences from RNA transcripts. The study used the HTBI primer set for a first-round RT-PCR of the TCR CDR3. TCRdb analysed the multiplex PCR reads with MiXCR anew, one entry per CDR3 protein. The sample contains a few hundred thousand distinct CDR3 sequences, 20% to 25% of which appear only once. Sequencing input: blood. The source of these receptors is a woman aged 70-85 years with Graves' ophthalmopathy.

This clonotype was picked up many times. The chain is built from TRBV2 and TRBJ2-5; D not certain. Trimming cost V 4 bases and J 4 bases, with 10 bases left between them. Germline CDR1 SNHLY, CDR2 FYNNEI. The CDR3 runs 13 residues. The CDR3 DNA is TGTGCCAGCAGTGTAGAAGTCCGAGAGACCCAGTACTTC. This gives the protein CASSVEVRETQYF.

This clonotype appeared a few times. The gene calls are TRBV20-1 and TRBJ2-1; TRBD2 matches 9 bases. V gave up 6 bases and J gave up 9 bases; unmatched junction bases: 9. The germline gives CDR1 DFQATT, CDR2 SNEGSKA (reference sequence). This CDR3 has 13 amino acids. CDR3 DNA sequence: TGCAGTGCCGATAGCGGGAGCAGGGGTGAGCAGTTCTTC. Protein: CSADSGSRGEQFF.

This sequence joins TRBV6-2 or TRBV6-3 and TRBJ1-6, with TRBD1 matching over 10 bases. CDR1 is MNHEY, CDR2 SVGEGT, per germline. The CDR3 covers 16 residues. Unmatched junction bases numbered 12, after V lost 7 bases and J lost 9 bases. The CDR3: CASNPAGTGARSPLHF. The CDR3 coding sequence is TGTGCCAGCAATCCAGCGGGGACAGGGGCTCGTTCACCCCTCCACTTT.

This clonotype turned up a few times. The conserved phenylalanine or tryptophan is not found at the CDR3 terminus, so this likely reflects a read error. The chain employs TRBV6-2 or TRBV6-3 and TRBJ1-1, with D uncertain. The CDR3 runs to 15 residues. V was clipped by 5 bases and J by 1 base, with 14 bases between them. The germline CDR1 and CDR2 sequences are MNHEY and SVGEGT. CDR3 sequence: CASSLEEAGNTEAFL. CDR3 bases: TGTGCCAGCAGTCTCGAGGAGGCCGGGAACACTGAAGCTTTCCTT.

The rearrangement links TRBV5-1 to TRBJ2-1; a possible D gene is TRBD1 (5 bases). Germline V gene sequence: CDR1 SGHRS, CDR2 YFSETQ. The V end was cut by 0 bases, the J end by 7 bases, with 11 bases between. The CDR3 spans 14 residues. In DNA, the CDR3 is TGCGCCAGCAGCTTGGAATCCAGGGTAAATGAGCAGTTCTTC. Its protein is CASSLESRVNEQFF.

The table lists this clonotype with a few counts. This chain uses TRBV20-1 with TRBJ2-1; D perhaps matches TRBD1 (6 bases). The germline V gene has CDR1 DFQATT and CDR2 SNEGSKA (reference sequence). The CDR3 contains 14 residues. Trimming stripped 6 bases from V and 0 bases from J, with 12 bases between. The CDR3 sequence is CSARTVYSYNEQFF. The DNA for the CDR3 is TGCAGTGCCCGGACAGTCTACTCCTACAATGAGCAGTTCTTC.

This sequence joins TRBV6-1 and TRBJ2-7; D not certain. The V gene's germline CDR1 is MNHNS and CDR2 SASEGT. This CDR3 has 13 amino acids. V gave up 2 bases and J gave up 3 bases, with 8 bases separating them. The CDR3 DNA sequence: TGTGCCAGCAGTGAAACGGCGGTCTACGAGCAGTACTTC. It encodes CASSETAVYEQYF.

This clonotype was observed a handful of times. The CDR3 region has the DNA TGTGCCAGCAGTTTCCCCCGAAGACAGGGGTATGGCTACACCTTC. Translation gives CASSFPRRQGYGYTF. The chain joins TRBV28 to TRBJ1-2; TRBD1 agrees at 8 bases. The V gene end was trimmed by 3 bases and the J gene end by 5 bases; junction bases not matched to a gene: 8. The CDR3 runs to 15 residues. In germline, CDR1 is MDHEN, CDR2 SYDVKM.

This clonotype has more than one count but fewer than ten. The J gene is TRBJ2-4, the V gene TRBV2; the D is unclear. The CDR3 has 13 amino acids. V was shortened by 4 bases and J by 0 bases, with 4 bases between the two germline ends. Germline CDR1 and CDR2: SNHLY and FYNNEI. The CDR3 bases are TGTGCCAGCAGTGGAGAAGCCAAAAACATTCAGTACTTC. It yields the protein CASSGEAKNIQYF. Filled out from reference TRBV2 and TRBJ2-4, the complete variable domain reads EPEVTQTPSHQVTQMGQEVILRCVPISNHLYFYWYRQILGQKVEFLVSFYNNEISEKSEIFDDQFSVERPDGSNFTLKIRSTKLEDSAMYFCASSGEAKNIQYFGAGTRLSVL.